This passage covers 14 T cell receptor beta chains from one sample sequenced in a study of blood T cell repertoires in COVID-19 (dated by TCRdb to 2018 to 2020). The library relied on the immunoSEQ multiplex PCR assay. TCRdb took this table from immuneACCESS and kept in-frame rearrangements with V and J called. Such tables lack part of the clones; where checked against another copy, unresolved V genes explain under half of the gap, and the rest is unexplained. The sample table lists 300,000 to 450,000 clones, more than 70% of them with a count of one. Jointly, the top ten make up 8.5% to 12% of the sample. The sample taken for sequencing was peripheral blood. The receptor source for this set is a woman aged 25 to 39 with COVID-19, enrolled during active disease.

The rearrangement joins TRBV27 to TRBJ2-5, with 13 bases that match TRBD2. Germline V gene data show CDR1 as MNHEY and CDR2 as SMNVEV (reference sequence). Trimming took 6 bases from V and 5 from J; bases not matched to a gene: 6. CDR3 length: 15 residues. The CDR3 DNA is TGTGCCAGCAGCCGAGGACTAGCGGGAGTGGAGACCCAGTACTTC. It specifies CASSRGLAGVETQYF.

This chain links TRBV7-3 with TRBJ2-1; D remains unclear. V was pared by 2 bases and J by 1 base, with 9 bases between. This CDR3 has 15 amino acids. Germline V lookup: CDR1 SGHTA, CDR2 FQGTGA. CDR3 in DNA: TGTGCCAGCAGCTTAGCTCCGAGTTCCTACAATGAGCAGTTCTTC. Its protein product is CASSLAPSSYNEQFF. Variable domain in full (rest from reference TRBV7-3 and TRBJ2-1): GAGVSQTPSNKVTEKGKYVELRCDPISGHTALYWYRQSLGQGPEFLIYFQGTGAADDSGLPNDRFFAVRPEGSVSTLKIQRTERGDSAVYLCASSLAPSSYNEQFFGPGTRLTVL.

The chain employs TRBV2 and TRBJ2-7; the match to TRBD1 covers 8 bases. V trimming: 5 bases; J trimming: 0 bases; junction bases outside the gene matches: 3. Germline V gene sequence: CDR1 SNHLY, CDR2 FYNNEI. The CDR3 is 14 amino acids. The CDR3 region has the DNA TGTGCCAGCAGTAGGGACAGGTCCTCCTACGAGCAGTACTTC. The encoded protein is CASSRDRSSYEQYF. The full variable domain, in which reference TRBV2 and TRBJ2-7 provide the parts outside the CDR3, is EPEVTQTPSHQVTQMGQEVILRCVPISNHLYFYWYRQILGQKVEFLVSFYNNEISEKSEIFDDQFSVERPDGSNFTLKIRSTKLEDSAMYFCASSRDRSSYEQYFGPGTRLTVT.

The chain combines TRBV28 with TRBJ2-7; the match to TRBD1 covers 7 bases. With 2 bases clipped from V and 2 bases from J, the junction kept 3 bases outside the gene matches. The CDR3 spans 14 residues. The germline gives CDR1 MDHEN, CDR2 SYDVKM. CDR3 coding DNA: TGTGCCAGCAGTTTAAGGGACAGCACCTACGAGCAGTACTTC. Translation: CASSLRDSTYEQYF.

The genes are TRBV9 and TRBJ2-1, with 10 positions matching TRBD1. The J segment lost 6 bases and the V segment lost 1 base, leaving 7 bases of the junction unmatched. Germline loops: CDR1 SGDLS, CDR2 YYNGEE. The CDR3 has 16 residues. CDR3 nucleotides: TGTGCCAGCAGCGTATGGGACAGGGGTTTAAGCAATGAGCAGTTCTTC. Amino acid sequence: CASSVWDRGLSNEQFF.

The chain joins TRBV3-1 (or the pseudogene TRBV3-2) to TRBJ2-3; TRBD2 agrees at 9 bases. The germline gives CDR1 LGHDT, CDR2 YNNKEL (reference sequence). This CDR3 has 17 residues. J gave up 0 bases and V 4 bases, and 8 bases lay outside the gene matches. The DNA of the CDR3 is TGTGCCAGCAGCCGTTCAATGGCGGGAGGGAGCACAGATACGCAGTATTTT. It is translated as CASSRSMAGGSTDTQYF.

The chain employs TRBV2 and TRBJ2-3; TRBD2 matches at 8 bases. With V trimmed by 1 base and J by 6 bases, 9 bases remained unmatched. CDR1 and CDR2 from the germline V gene are SNHLY and FYNNEI. The CDR3 consists of 16 residues. The CDR3 loop is CASSEGSGGPIDTQYF. The CDR3 DNA reads as TGTGCCAGCAGTGAAGGCTCGGGAGGGCCCATTGATACGCAGTATTTT. Based on the CDR3 plus reference TRBV2 and TRBJ2-3, the full variable domain is EPEVTQTPSHQVTQMGQEVILRCVPISNHLYFYWYRQILGQKVEFLVSFYNNEISEKSEIFDDQFSVERPDGSNFTLKIRSTKLEDSAMYFCASSEGSGGPIDTQYFGPGTRLTVL.

The CDR3 protein is CASSQDIPGGGEQYF. CDR3 bases: TGCGCCAGCAGCCAAGATATACCGGGGGGTGGGGAGCAGTACTTC. J is TRBJ2-7 and V is TRBV4-3; 7 bases match TRBD2. The CDR3 is made up of 15 amino acids. The V gene end was trimmed by 0 bases and the J gene end by 7 bases; junction bases not matched to a gene: 9. The V gene's germline CDR1 is LGHNA and CDR2 YSLEER.

This rearrangement joins TRBV7-9 to TRBJ2-7; possibly TRBD2 for D (5 bases). V lost 1 base and J lost 0, with 10 bases in between. The CDR3 is 15 residues long. The V gene's germline CDR1 is SEHNR and CDR2 FQNEAQ (reference sequence). CDR3 DNA: TGTGCCAGCAGCTTAGTGGCGGGTTCCTCCTACGAGCAGTACTTC. Its protein product is CASSLVAGSSYEQYF.

This chain uses TRBV11-2 with TRBJ2-1, with D unresolved. The CDR3 has 11 amino acids. The V end was cut by 5 bases, the J end by 6 bases, with 5 bases between. CDR1 is SGHAT, CDR2 FQNNGV, per germline. CDR3 sequence reads: CASSPLNEQFF. CDR3 DNA: TGTGCCAGCAGCCCTCTCAATGAGCAGTTCTTC.

The chain combines TRBV2 with TRBJ1-5; 8 bases match TRBD1. The CDR3 sequence is 13 residues long. CDR1 and CDR2 (germline): SNHLY, FYNNEI. The V and J ends lost 5 bases and 4 bases, in that order; junction bases with no gene match: 1. CDR3 nucleotide sequence: TGTGCCAGCAGTTACAGGGGGAATCAGCCCCAGCATTTT. Protein: CASSYRGNQPQHF.

The chain is built from TRBV5-4 and TRBJ2-1, with a weak D call TRBD2 (6 bases). With 4 bases removed from V and 8 bases from J, the gap between germline ends came to 16 bases. Germline V CDR1 and CDR2: SGHNT, YYREEE (reference sequence). The CDR3 is 14 amino acids. The CDR3 DNA sequence: TGTGCCAGCAGCGGCCCCGGGACTTGGGATGAGCAGTTCTTC. This translates into CASSGPGTWDEQFF.

This clone was observed a handful of times. The J gene is TRBJ2-1, the V gene TRBV7-6; no definite D call. CDR1 is SGHVS and CDR2 is FNYEAQ in the germline V gene. Trimming took 5 bases from V and 6 from J, leaving 5 bases between them. This CDR3 is built from 11 residues. The CDR3 bases are TGTGCCAGCAGCCTCTCCAATGAGCAGTTCTTC. Translated, it gives CASSLSNEQFF.

The chain joins TRBV3-1 (or the pseudogene TRBV3-2) to TRBJ2-3; TRBD2 agrees at 7 bases. The CDR3 covers 14 residues. The J segment lost 5 bases and the V segment lost 2 bases, leaving 4 bases of the junction unmatched. Germline V gives CDR1 LGHDT, CDR2 YNNKEL (reference sequence). In DNA, the CDR3 is TGTGCCAGCAGCCAAACAGCGGGAAGAGATACGCAGTATTTT. Translated, it gives CASSQTAGRDTQYF.